These 31 T cell receptor beta chains originate from one sample sequenced in a study of early T cells in non-severe SARS-CoV-2 infection. From the 5' RACE reads, TCRdb called clonotypes with MiXCR, one entry per CDR3 protein. The sample carries tens of thousands of distinct CDR3 sequences, around 12% recorded once. The sequences come from whole blood, collected at baseline. These receptors came from an adult who was a healthcare worker with PCR-confirmed SARS-CoV-2 infection or an uninfected control (not recorded which). The donor label of this sample is uncertain.

The genes are TRBV18 and TRBJ1-2; 10 bases line up with TRBD1. CDR3 length: 16 amino acids. CDR1 is KGHSH and CDR2 is LQKENI in the germline V gene. V lost 2 bases, J lost 4 bases, and 7 bases stayed unmatched. The CDR3 spells CASSPSGTGDFYGYTF. The CDR3 DNA sequence: TGTGCCAGCTCACCATCCGGGACAGGGGATTTCTATGGCTACACCTTC.

This clonotype was recorded at least ten times. J is TRBJ1-6 and V is TRBV6-6; weak D call: TRBD1 (5 bases). This CDR3 spans 15 amino acids. Germline CDR1 MNHNY, CDR2 SVGAGI (reference sequence). Trimming stripped 5 bases from V and 8 bases from J, with 16 bases between. The CDR3 DNA reads as TGTGCCAGCAGTGCCGGTTGGGGGATGGATTCACCCCTCCACTTT. Encoded protein: CASSAGWGMDSPLHF.

This rearrangement joins TRBV7-3 to TRBJ2-1, with D perhaps TRBD2 (6 bases). Trimming cost V 3 bases and J 6 bases, with 12 bases left between them. Germline V gene lookup returns CDR1 SGHTA and CDR2 FQGTGA. The length of the CDR3 is 14 residues. CDR3: CASSLTSGGNEQFF. As DNA, the CDR3 is TGTGCCAGCAGCTTGACTAGTGGGGGCAATGAGCAGTTCTTC.

In this sample, this clonotype turned up many times. The rearrangement joins TRBV7-9 to TRBJ1-1; D is unclear. The CDR3 length is 12 residues. Between the trimmed V and J ends, which lost 6 bases and 1 base, there was a span of 6 bases. Germline V gene lookup returns CDR1 SEHNR and CDR2 FQNEAQ (reference sequence). CDR3 coding DNA: TGTGCCAGCAGTTTTAAGAACACTGAAGCTTTCTTT. Its protein is CASSFKNTEAFF.

The sample holds a few counts of this clonotype. The chain combines TRBV5-1 with TRBJ1-4, with 8 nucleotides matching TRBD1. The CDR3 sequence is 15 residues long. After removal of 0 bases from V and 8 bases from J, the junction contained 6 bases not matched to a gene. Germline V CDR1 and CDR2: SGHRS, YFSETQ. CDR3 sequence reads: CASSLDGQGREKLFF. CDR3 DNA sequence: TGCGCCAGCAGCTTGGACGGACAGGGAAGGGAAAAACTGTTTTTT.

The CDR3: CASSYSGGGAPGELFF. CDR3 nucleotides: TGTGCCAGCAGTTACTCTGGCGGGGGGGCCCCCGGGGAGCTGTTTTTT. This sequence joins TRBV6-6 and TRBJ2-2; 9 bases align to TRBD2. The CDR3 is made up of 16 amino acids. Germline V lookup: CDR1 MNHNY, CDR2 SVGAGI (reference sequence). V lost 0 bases to trimming and J lost 6 bases; unmatched junction nucleotides: 5.

This clonotype showed up just a few times. The CDR3 sequence: CASSSSQGADGYTF. The CDR3 DNA follows: TGTGCCAGCAGCTCCAGCCAGGGGGCGGATGGCTACACCTTC. The rearrangement joins TRBV11-2 to TRBJ1-2; 8 positions agree with TRBD1. V shed 4 bases, J shed 6 bases, and the junction held 7 bases outside the gene matches. The CDR3 has 14 amino acids. The germline CDR1 and CDR2 sequences are SGHAT and FQNNGV.

V and J are TRBV12-3 or TRBV12-4 and TRBJ2-3, with unresolved D. This CDR3 is 15 amino acids long. V lost 6 bases, J lost 4 bases, and 17 bases lay in between. CDR3 in amino acids: CASSSPRFVADTQYF. DNA of the CDR3: TGTGCCAGCAGCTCCCCCCGGTTCGTCGCAGATACGCAGTATTTT.

There are a few counts of this clonotype. The chain couples TRBV12-5 to TRBJ2-3; unclear D gene. The CDR3 is 12 amino acids. Germline V gene lookup returns CDR1 LGHNT and CDR2 FRNRAP. V was clipped by 5 bases and J by 6 bases, with 9 bases between them. The DNA of the CDR3 is TGTGCTAGTGGTCCTAGATTTGATACGCAGTATTTT. As protein: CASGPRFDTQYF.

This clonotype was detected many times. J is TRBJ2-4 and V is TRBV21-1; the table names TRBD1, a call not compared with the DNA. TRBV21-1 is shown as a pseudogene. The CDR3 spans 17 residues. The CDR3 loop is CASSRDTEGCTKNIQYF. CDR3 DNA sequence: TGTGCCAGCAGCAGGGATACAGAGGGGTGTACCAAAAACATTCAGTACTTC.

This clonotype was seen ten or more times. The chain links TRBV5-1 to TRBJ2-3; 15 bases line up with TRBD2. The ends lost 4 bases at V and 1 base at J; junction bases unmatched: 7. CDR1 SGHRS and CDR2 YFSETQ come from the germline V gene. The CDR3 has 18 amino acids. In nucleotides, the CDR3 is TGCGCCAGCAGCACCCCGGGACTAGCGGGGGGAGGCACAGATACGCAGTATTTT. Amino acids: CASSTPGLAGGGTDTQYF.

This clonotype was seen ten or more times. V and J are TRBV7-8 and TRBJ2-5; the D is unclear. The germline V gene has CDR1 SGHVS and CDR2 FQNEAQ. The CDR3 runs 12 residues. Trimming took off 4 bases at V and 5 bases at J, with 8 bases between the two ends. CDR3 DNA: TGTGCCAGCAGCTGGAGAAGGGAGACCCAGTACTTC. This translates into CASSWRRETQYF.

This clonotype has a count of ten or more. The junction departs from germline at one end; a sequencing error may be responsible. The chain recombines TRBV2 with TRBJ2-5; D is unresolved. Germline V gene data show CDR1 as SNHLY and CDR2 as FYNNEI. CDR3 length: 11 residues. CDR3: CVSSEKETQYF. The CDR3 nucleotides are TGTGTCAGCAGTGAAAAAGAGACCCAGTACTTC.

The table lists this clonotype with a few counts. V gene TRBV11-2 combines with J gene TRBJ2-3; unclear D gene. This CDR3 is 15 amino acids long. The V end was cut by 4 bases, the J end by 0 bases, with 11 bases between. CDR1 and CDR2 from the germline V gene are SGHAT and FQNNGV. Here the CDR3 DNA reads TGTGCCAGCAGCTCCCCCCGAGCTAGCACAGATACGCAGTATTTT. It encodes CASSSPRASTDTQYF.

This clonotype occurred a few times. This chain links TRBV5-5 with TRBJ2-5; 8 bases align to TRBD2. The germline V gene encodes CDR1 SGHKS and CDR2 YYEKEE (reference sequence). V shed 1 base, J shed 3 bases, and the junction held 5 bases outside the gene matches. The CDR3 sequence is 15 residues long. The CDR3 region is CASSLSPGGKETQYF. The CDR3, as DNA: TGTGCCAGCAGCTTGTCACCGGGGGGGAAAGAGACCCAGTACTTC.

Concerning this clonotype itself: One end of the junction is discordant with germline, which a read error may explain. This rearrangement joins TRBV10-3 to TRBJ2-3; D is uncertain. This CDR3 has 14 amino acids. CDR1 is ENHRY, CDR2 SYGVKD, per germline. Here the CDR3 reads CVISESTSTNTQYF. The CDR3 nucleotides are TGTGTCATCAGTGAGTCGACTTCGACCAATACGCAGTATTTT.

The gene calls are TRBV27 and TRBJ2-3, with a tentative D call TRBD1 (6 bases). The CDR3 runs 15 residues. From germline, CDR1 is MNHEY and CDR2 SMNVEV (reference sequence). Trimming took off 4 bases at V and 3 bases at J, with 14 bases between the two ends. CDR3 sequence: CASSWAGALTDTQYF. The CDR3 DNA reads TGTGCCAGCAGTTGGGCAGGGGCCCTTACAGATACGCAGTATTTT.

This chain connects TRBV27 to TRBJ1-1; a weak D match, TRBD1 (5 bases). With 4 bases removed from V and 7 bases from J, the gap between germline ends came to 13 bases. The CDR3 is 13 residues long. CDR1 is MNHEY, CDR2 SMNVEV, per germline (reference sequence). In nucleotides, the CDR3 is TGTGCCAGCAGTTCCCAGGGCAACCATGAAGCTTTCTTT. The encoded protein is CASSSQGNHEAFF.

This clonotype has only a few counts. V usage is TRBV9 and J usage is TRBJ2-2; 9 bases fit TRBD1. The CDR3 contains 17 residues. After removal of 3 bases from V and 0 bases from J, the junction contained 6 bases not matched to a gene. CDR1 is SGDLS and CDR2 is YYNGEE in the germline V gene. The CDR3 DNA sequence: TGTGCCAGCAGCGACGAGGGACAGGGTTCGAACACCGGGGAGCTGTTTTTT. Encoded protein: CASSDEGQGSNTGELFF.

This clonotype was counted between two and nine times. The CDR3 sequence is CASSGVDREKNIQYF. The CDR3 DNA follows: TGTGCCAGCAGTGGAGTAGACAGGGAGAAAAACATTCAGTACTTC. V and J are TRBV25-1 and TRBJ2-4; 7 positions agree with TRBD1. CDR1 is MGHDK, CDR2 SYGVNS, per germline. This CDR3 is 15 amino acids long. The V gene end was trimmed by 4 bases and the J gene end by 4 bases; junction bases not matched to a gene: 7.

This clonotype was recorded many times. The rearrangement joins TRBV6-1 to TRBJ1-2; the D is unclear. The CDR3 covers 11 residues. V lost 10 bases, J lost 0 bases, and 6 bases lay in between. Germline CDR1 is MNHNS and CDR2 is SASEGT. CDR3 bases: TGTGCCATTCAGTCTAACTATGGCTACACCTTC. Its translation is CAIQSNYGYTF.

This clonotype has just a few counts. The chain couples TRBV7-6 to TRBJ1-1; possible D gene TRBD1, 5 bases. CDR3 length: 14 residues. Trimming shortened V by 5 bases and J by 10 bases, and 20 bases separated the two germline ends. CDR1 and CDR2 (germline): SGHVS, FNYEAQ. This CDR3 reads CASSPETGPRLAFF. CDR3 DNA sequence: TGTGCCAGCAGCCCCGAGACGGGGCCAAGATTAGCTTTCTTT.

This clonotype appeared a few times. The chain combines TRBV12-3 or TRBV12-4 with TRBJ2-1; 9 positions agree with TRBD2. CDR3 length equals 16 residues. With V trimmed by 5 bases and J by 3 bases, 8 bases remained unmatched. The CDR3 DNA reads as TGTGCCAGCAGTCCAGCAAGGACTAGCGACTACAATGAGCAGTTCTTC. Protein product: CASSPARTSDYNEQFF.

This clonotype was seen ten or more times. This chain joins TRBV24-1 and TRBJ2-3, with 12 bases identical to TRBD2. Germline assignment: CDR1 KGHDR and CDR2 SFDVKD. Trimming at V came to 10 bases and at J to 2 bases, leaving 12 bases not matched to a gene. The CDR3 runs to 17 residues. CDR3 residues: CATQTSGGLNPTDTQYF. CDR3 DNA sequence: TGTGCCACTCAGACTAGCGGGGGCTTAAACCCCACAGATACGCAGTATTTT.

The J gene is TRBJ2-1, the V gene TRBV7-6; 10 bases match TRBD2. Germline V gives CDR1 SGHVS, CDR2 FNYEAQ. J was trimmed by 6 bases and V by 5 bases; bases with no gene match: 7. This CDR3 is 15 amino acids long. The CDR3 loop reads CASSPTERGGNEQFF. The CDR3 DNA sequence: TGTGCCAGCAGCCCGACTGAGCGGGGGGGCAATGAGCAGTTCTTC.

This clonotype appeared once. The chain uses TRBV10-2 and TRBJ2-3; the D gene is possibly TRBD1 (5 bases). CDR3 length: 14 amino acids. Trimming shortened V by 3 bases and J by 1 base, and 8 bases separated the two germline ends. Germline-derived CDR1 and CDR2 are WSHSY and SAAADI. CDR3 sequence reads: CASSDSRGTDTQYF. The CDR3 nucleotides read TGCGCCAGCAGTGATTCCAGGGGCACAGATACGCAGTATTTT.

The V and J genes are TRBV24-1 and TRBJ2-1; the match to TRBD2 covers 8 bases. The ends lost 4 bases at V and 2 bases at J; junction bases unmatched: 6. This CDR3 comprises 16 residues. Looked up from germline, CDR1 is KGHDR and CDR2 is SFDVKD. Here the CDR3 DNA reads TGTGCCACCAGTGAAGCATCGGGGGGGCCCTACAATGAGCAGTTCTTC. It codes for CATSEASGGPYNEQFF.

The chain joins TRBV12-3 or TRBV12-4 to TRBJ1-2, with TRBD1 matching 7 bases. The CDR3 runs 13 residues. Germline trimming cut 6 bases from V and 6 bases from J; bases unmatched to any gene: 7. The CDR3 loop is CASSRTGIDGYTF. The DNA for the CDR3 is TGTGCCAGCAGCCGGACAGGAATTGATGGCTACACCTTC.

This clonotype appeared many times. This chain uses TRBV24-1 with TRBJ2-2; 9 nucleotides match TRBD1. With 6 bases clipped from V and 3 bases from J, the junction kept 1 base outside the gene matches. This CDR3 has 14 residues. Germline CDR1 is KGHDR and CDR2 is SFDVKD. The CDR3 sequence: CATSRTGDTGELFF. DNA for the CDR3: TGTGCCACCAGTAGGACAGGGGACACCGGGGAGCTGTTTTTT.

The chain is built from TRBV24-1 and TRBJ1-5; 11 bases agree with TRBD1. Germline V gene data show CDR1 as KGHDR and CDR2 as SFDVKD. The J segment lost 7 bases and the V segment lost 4 bases, leaving 2 bases of the junction unmatched. The CDR3 extends over 14 amino acids. The CDR3 reads CATSEGQGGQPQHF. As DNA, the CDR3 is TGTGCCACCAGTGAGGGACAGGGGGGACAGCCCCAGCATTTT.

The chain is built from TRBV19 and TRBJ2-7; 9 positions agree with TRBD1. This CDR3 comprises 13 residues. V lost 5 bases, J lost 7 bases, and 6 bases stayed unmatched. The germline V gene has CDR1 LNHDA and CDR2 SQIVND (reference sequence). CDR3 nucleotides: TGTGCCAGTAGTCCTGGGACAGGGTTTGAGCAGTACGTC. Amino acid sequence: CASSPGTGFEQYV.